Listed below are T cell receptor beta chains from one sample, sequenced in a study of identical twins. TCRdb ran MiXCR on the 5' RACE reads and lists one entry per CDR3 protein. Found here are 700,000 to 950,000 distinct CDR3 sequences, over 9% of them singletons; the top ten hold roughly 1.5%. This same sample was also taken into another study, of yellow fever vaccine responses in identical twins.

Sequencing input: PBMCs. All receptors come from a woman younger than 30 in good health. The CDR3 runs from the conserved cysteine through the conserved F or W.

TRBJ1-1,TRBV4-1,CASSQPSQGSNTEAFF
TRBJ2-1,TRBV9,CASSVGLAYSYNEQFF
TRBJ2-1,TRBV29-1,CSTGLAGVGNEQFF
TRBJ2-1,TRBV24-1,CATSERAALEQFF
TRBJ2-3,TRBV12-3/TRBV12-4,CASSYGGSWTDTQYF
TRBJ2-6,TRBV7-3,CASSETGQYSGANVLTF
TRBJ2-3,TRBV20-1,CSARRTGFKDTQYF
TRBJ2-5,TRBV6-1,CASRRRGTETQYF
TRBJ2-2,TRBV28,CASSPPPTGYDANTGELVF
TRBJ2-5,TRBV4-1,CASSQIKGAIGETQYF
TRBJ2-5,TRBV6-5,CATRTSQETQYF
TRBJ2-7,TRBV10-1,CATAPGLAGALSYEQYF
TRBJ2-1,TRBV12-3/TRBV12-4,CASSQTTGPYEQFF
TRBJ1-4,TRBV29-1,CSVQGAGQEEKLFF
TRBJ2-7,TRBV4-2,CASSQRVLGLADYEQYF
TRBJ2-1,TRBV9,CASSVGASGIYNEQFF
TRBJ1-1,TRBV5-1,CASSLVGSLSEAFF
TRBJ1-1,TRBV5-1,CASSSGQGRNTEAFF
TRBJ2-3,TRBV20-1,CSAELAGGHDTQYF
TRBJ2-7,TRBV6-6,CASKDREYEQYF